A single sample is the source of the 25 T cell receptor beta chains below, sequenced in a study of blood T cell repertoires in COVID-19. Data came from immunoSEQ multiplex PCR; TCRdb stores just in-frame clones and leaves some out. This sample has about 240,000 clones; roughly 85% occur once, and the top ten carry approximately 5.1%. The sequenced material came from peripheral blood. These receptors all stem from a man between 50 and 59 years old with COVID-19, enrolled during active disease.

The chain recombines TRBV9 with TRBJ2-6; D uncertain. CDR3 length equals 14 residues. Deletions cut 3 bases from V and 3 bases from J, with 7 bases between. Germline CDR1 SGDLS, CDR2 YYNGEE. The CDR3 is CASSAYSGANVLTF. For the CDR3, the DNA is TGTGCCAGCAGCGCATACAGTGGGGCCAACGTCCTGACTTTC.

The CDR3 sequence is CATSRGFNRAMDEQYF. The CDR3 DNA reads as TGTGCCACCAGCAGAGGATTTAACAGGGCCATGGACGAGCAGTACTTC. This chain joins TRBV15 and TRBJ2-7; possibly TRBD1 for D (6 bases). V gave up 1 base and J gave up 5 bases, with 18 bases separating them. The CDR3 covers 16 residues. Germline V gene sequence: CDR1 LNHNV, CDR2 YYDKDF (reference sequence).

V gene TRBV2 combines with J gene TRBJ2-1; no clear D gene. V lost 11 bases and J lost 3, with 8 bases in between. This CDR3 has 11 residues. The germline V gene encodes CDR1 SNHLY and CDR2 FYNNEI. The CDR3 nucleotides are TGTGCCGTTTCCTTCTACAATGAGCAGTTCTTC. Translating it yields CAVSFYNEQFF.

V usage is TRBV4-1 and J usage is TRBJ1-1, with 10 bases lining up with TRBD1. CDR1 MGHRA and CDR2 YSYEKL come from the germline V gene. The CDR3 consists of 15 residues. The junction had 9 bases not matched to a gene; V was cut back by 6 bases and J by 5 bases. CDR3 nucleotide sequence: TGCGCCAGCAGTCACCCGGGACAGGGGTGGACTGAAGCTTTCTTT. This translates into CASSHPGQGWTEAFF.

This rearrangement joins TRBV9 to TRBJ1-1; D ambiguous. V lost 0 bases, J lost 4 bases, and 10 bases lay in between. Germline loops: CDR1 SGDLS, CDR2 YYNGEE. The CDR3 sequence is 14 residues long. CDR3 loop: CASSVGPEGTEAFF. As DNA, the CDR3 is TGTGCCAGCAGCGTAGGCCCGGAGGGCACTGAAGCTTTCTTT. The whole variable domain, filled in from reference TRBV9 and TRBJ1-1, reads DSGVTQTPKHLITATGQRVTLRCSPRSGDLSVYWYQQSLDQGLQFLIQYYNGEERAKGNILERFSAQQFPDLHSELNLSSLELGDSALYFCASSVGPEGTEAFFGQGTRLTVV.

The CDR3 spells CASSLGRRAGEQFF. CDR3 bases: TGTGCCAGCAGCTTAGGTAGGCGCGCAGGAGAGCAGTTCTTC. This chain connects TRBV7-3 to TRBJ2-1, with D unresolved. Germline lookup yields CDR1 SGHTA and CDR2 FQGTGA. V was trimmed by 2 bases and J by 10 bases, leaving 15 bases between them. This CDR3 is 14 amino acids long.

The chain has TRBV20-1 and TRBJ2-1; possible D gene TRBD2, 6 bases. V was clipped by 3 bases and J by 2 bases, with 14 bases between them. Looked up from germline, CDR1 is DFQATT and CDR2 is SNEGSKA (reference sequence). There are 15 residues in the CDR3. CDR3 region: CSASTLALTYNEQFF. The CDR3 DNA is TGCAGTGCTAGTACCCTAGCGTTGACCTACAATGAGCAGTTCTTC.

The chain couples TRBV28 to TRBJ1-1, with D uncertain. Between the trimmed V and J ends, which lost 2 bases and 5 bases, there was a span of 6 bases. CDR1 and CDR2 (germline): MDHEN, SYDVKM. The CDR3 covers 12 residues. The CDR3 spells CASSLRGTEAFF. CDR3 nucleotide sequence: TGTGCCAGCAGTTTAAGAGGTACTGAAGCTTTCTTT. Based on the CDR3 plus reference TRBV28 and TRBJ1-1, the full variable domain is DVKVTQSSRYLVKRTGEKVFLECVQDMDHENMFWYRQDPGLGLRLIYFSYDVKMKEKGDIPEGYSVSREKKERFSLILESASTNQTSMYLCASSLRGTEAFFGQGTRLTVV.

This chain's CDR3 is CASSNSGDITDTQYF. CDR3 sequence (DNA): TGTGCCAGCAGTAATTCAGGGGATATCACAGATACGCAGTATTTT. The chain joins TRBV6-6 to TRBJ2-3; a weak D match, TRBD1 (6 bases). CDR3 length equals 15 residues. V lost 5 bases and J 2 bases, leaving 14 bases between the germline ends. From germline, CDR1 is MNHNY and CDR2 SVGAGI (reference sequence).

The CDR3 protein is CASSLSRGEYNEQFF. CDR3 DNA: TGTGCCAGCAGCTTATCGCGGGGGGAATACAATGAGCAGTTCTTC. V gene TRBV7-3 combines with J gene TRBJ2-1, with 8 bases that match TRBD2. V lost 2 bases and J lost 4; bases outside the gene matches: 4. Germline V gives CDR1 SGHTA, CDR2 FQGTGA. The CDR3 has 15 amino acids. Looking up the rest from reference TRBV7-3 and TRBJ2-1 gives the full variable domain: GAGVSQTPSNKVTEKGKYVELRCDPISGHTALYWYRQSLGQGPEFLIYFQGTGAADDSGLPNDRFFAVRPEGSVSTLKIQRTERGDSAVYLCASSLSRGEYNEQFFGPGTRLTVL.

V gene TRBV4-2 combines with J gene TRBJ2-3; tentatively, D is TRBD1 (6 bases). The V gene lost 4 bases and the J gene lost 5 bases, with 22 bases spanning the gap. CDR3 length equals 17 residues. The V gene's germline CDR1 is LGHNA and CDR2 YNFKEQ. The CDR3 bases are TGTGCCAGCAGCCGCCGAGGGGGTTTGCTCAGTTTAGATACGCAGTATTTT. Protein: CASSRRGGLLSLDTQYF.

The chain links TRBV2 to TRBJ1-5, with 10 bases fitting TRBD1. The germline CDR1 and CDR2 sequences are SNHLY and FYNNEI. This CDR3 has 17 amino acids. The V segment lost 2 bases and the J segment 1 base; nucleotides outside the gene matches: 5. This chain's CDR3 is CASSERTGGGSNQPQHF. In DNA form, the CDR3 reads TGTGCCAGCAGTGAAAGGACAGGGGGGGGGAGCAATCAGCCCCAGCATTTT. Full variable domain (rest looked up from reference TRBV2 and TRBJ1-5): EPEVTQTPSHQVTQMGQEVILRCVPISNHLYFYWYRQILGQKVEFLVSFYNNEISEKSEIFDDQFSVERPDGSNFTLKIRSTKLEDSAMYFCASSERTGGGSNQPQHFGDGTRLSIL.

The chain combines TRBV28 with TRBJ1-2; TRBD1 matches 8 bases. Trimming at V came to 6 bases and at J to 11 bases, leaving 11 bases not matched to a gene. The CDR3 runs 13 residues. CDR1 is MDHEN, CDR2 SYDVKM, per germline. CDR3 sequence (DNA): TGTGCCAGCAGCAACCCGGACAGGGACGGTTACACCTTC. Amino acids: CASSNPDRDGYTF.

Notes on this clone: This sample includes further DNA sequences coding for the same CDR3. The CDR3 DNA reads TGCGCCAGCAGCCAAGGGACAGGGACTAATGAAAAACTGTTTTTT. Its translation is CASSQGTGTNEKLFF. The chain employs TRBV4-1 and TRBJ1-4; 8 bases line up with TRBD1. This CDR3 is built from 15 residues. Germline V lookup: CDR1 MGHRA, CDR2 YSYEKL. The V and J ends lost 1 base and 2 bases, in that order; junction bases with no gene match: 0.

This clone was seen only once. This chain connects TRBV9 to TRBJ1-2; D unclear. The CDR3 extends over 12 amino acids. Deletions cut 0 bases from V and 11 bases from J, with 11 bases between. Germline lookup yields CDR1 SGDLS and CDR2 YYNGEE. CDR3 sequence: CASSVGTLRYTF. The DNA of the CDR3 is TGTGCCAGCAGCGTAGGAACTCTTAGATACACCTTC.

The J gene is TRBJ1-3, the V gene TRBV4-1, with D possibly TRBD1 on 5 matching bases. Deletions cut 2 bases from V and 2 bases from J, with 16 bases between. The CDR3 totals 17 residues. From germline, CDR1 is MGHRA and CDR2 YSYEKL. CDR3 in amino acids: CASSQRETLQAGNTIYF. The DNA for the CDR3 is TGCGCCAGCAGCCAAAGAGAGACTTTACAGGCTGGAAACACCATATATTTT.

V gene TRBV3-1 (or the pseudogene TRBV3-2) combines with J gene TRBJ2-5; D perhaps matches TRBD2 (5 bases). The CDR3 runs 14 residues. Germline loops: CDR1 LGHDT, CDR2 YNNKEL (reference sequence). The ends were cut back, 2 bases at V and 4 bases at J, with 11 bases in the middle. CDR3 region: CASSQYGRAETQYF. The CDR3 DNA follows: TGTGCCAGCAGCCAATATGGGCGGGCAGAGACCCAGTACTTC.

The rearrangement uses TRBV20-1 and TRBJ2-3; maybe TRBD2 (6 bases). V was shortened by 3 bases and J by 5 bases, with 6 bases between the two germline ends. The germline gives CDR1 DFQATT, CDR2 SNEGSKA (reference sequence). The CDR3 runs to 11 residues. As DNA, the CDR3 is TGCAGTGCTAGGGGGGGAGATACGCAGTATTTT. Translation: CSARGGDTQYF.

This clone was counted a single time. The chain has TRBV18 and TRBJ1-2; 8 bases are a match to TRBD1. The CDR3 is 18 residues long. Germline V lookup: CDR1 KGHSH, CDR2 LQKENI. V shed 6 bases and J 0 bases; nucleotides not matched to a gene: 15. The CDR3 sequence: CASSRQGQEGTANYGYTF. CDR3 coding DNA: TGTGCCAGCTCCCGACAGGGGCAGGAAGGTACCGCTAACTATGGCTACACCTTC.

The rearrangement joins TRBV15 to TRBJ1-1, with D unclear. The CDR3 spans 17 residues. V lost 5 bases, J lost 0 bases, and 19 bases lay in between. From germline, CDR1 is LNHNV and CDR2 YYDKDF (reference sequence). CDR3 DNA: TGTGCCACCAGCGGGTCTCTAATCCAGGTCTTGAACACTGAAGCTTTCTTT. It is translated as CATSGSLIQVLNTEAFF.

This chain links TRBV9 with TRBJ2-1, with 7 positions matching TRBD1. CDR3 length: 15 residues. Germline values: CDR1 SGDLS, CDR2 YYNGEE. The junction had 9 bases not matched to a gene; V was cut back by 1 base and J by 8 bases. The CDR3 loop is CASSVRQGTGDEQFF. The CDR3 DNA follows: TGTGCCAGCAGCGTAAGACAGGGAACGGGTGATGAGCAGTTCTTC.

The table lists this clone with a count of one. The genes are TRBV6-5 and TRBJ2-7; the D gene is possibly TRBD2 (6 bases). Between the trimmed V and J ends, which lost 9 bases and 3 bases, there was a span of 15 bases. The CDR3 is 13 amino acids. Looked up from germline, CDR1 is MNHEY and CDR2 is SVGAGI. The CDR3 is CASKVARGYEQYF. The CDR3 DNA reads as TGTGCCAGTAAAGTGGCGCGGGGCTACGAGCAGTACTTC.

Only one count was recorded for this clone. The V gene is TRBV30, the J gene TRBJ1-6, with no clear D. Germline V lookup: CDR1 GTSNPN, CDR2 SVGIG (reference sequence). The CDR3 consists of 12 residues. The ends were cut back, 4 bases at V and 4 bases at J, with 5 bases in the middle. The CDR3 sequence is CAWTEYNSPLHF. CDR3 nucleotide sequence: TGTGCCTGGACAGAATATAATTCACCCCTCCACTTT.

The sample holds a few counts of this clone. This chain joins TRBV6-2 or TRBV6-3 and TRBJ2-5; weak D call: TRBD1 (6 bases). Germline CDR1 reads MNHEY; CDR2 reads SVGEGT. V lost 4 bases and J lost 2, with 11 bases in between. This CDR3 comprises 14 residues. CDR3 coding DNA: TGTGCCAGCAGTTGGGGGCCGACACAAGAGACCCAGTACTTC. Amino acid sequence: CASSWGPTQETQYF.

V is TRBV15 and J is TRBJ1-2; D is unresolved. Germline values: CDR1 LNHNV, CDR2 YYDKDF (reference sequence). The CDR3 is 15 amino acids. V was trimmed by 0 bases and J by 8 bases, leaving 16 bases between them. CDR3 nucleotides: TGTGCCACCAGCAGAGACACGGGTCAAGGTTGGGGCTACACCTTC. This gives the protein CATSRDTGQGWGYTF.